The 4 T cell receptor beta chains presented below share a single source sample, sequenced in a study of T cell responses to AZD1222 COVID-19 vaccine. Profiling relied on immunoSEQ multiplex PCR, and the TCRdb table lists in-frame clones only, not all of them. The repertoire consists of approximately 120,000 clones, with 88% occurring once and the leading ten covering more than 10%. The source was peripheral blood, collected on day 0 of MenACWY control vaccination. These receptors were obtained from an adult in good health.

The chain has TRBV18 and TRBJ2-5, with D unresolved. This CDR3 has 14 amino acids. Germline V lookup: CDR1 KGHSH, CDR2 LQKENI. Trimming stripped 3 bases from V and 1 base from J, with 9 bases between. CDR3 bases: TGTGCCAGCTCACCCTCCTGGGGCCAAGAGACCCAGTACTTC. Protein product: CASSPSWGQETQYF.

This rearrangement joins TRBV5-1 to TRBJ1-4; D remains ambiguous. Trimming removed 8 bases from V and 8 bases from J, with 22 bases in between. Germline CDR1 SGHRS, CDR2 YFSETQ. This CDR3 is 15 amino acids long. The CDR3 coding sequence is TGCGCCAGTCACCGGTCCGGGATTAAGGGCGAAAAACTGTTTTTT. Its translation is CASHRSGIKGEKLFF.

V and J are TRBV7-3 and TRBJ2-2; D possibly uses TRBD1 or TRBD2 (5 bases each). CDR1 SGHTA and CDR2 FQGTGA come from the germline V gene. Trimming took 5 bases from V and 6 from J, leaving 10 bases between them. The CDR3 consists of 13 residues. CDR3 DNA sequence: TGTGCCAGCAGCCCCCGAGGGGCCGGGGAGCTGTTTTTT. Its protein is CASSPRGAGELFF.

V and J are TRBV4-2 and TRBJ2-1; tentatively, D is TRBD2 (6 bases). V lost 4 bases and J lost 10, with 20 bases in between. The germline gives CDR1 LGHNA, CDR2 YNFKEQ. The CDR3 is 15 amino acids. CDR3: CASSRSESGSDEQFF. In DNA, the CDR3 is TGTGCCAGCAGCCGATCGGAGAGCGGGTCAGACGAGCAGTTCTTC.